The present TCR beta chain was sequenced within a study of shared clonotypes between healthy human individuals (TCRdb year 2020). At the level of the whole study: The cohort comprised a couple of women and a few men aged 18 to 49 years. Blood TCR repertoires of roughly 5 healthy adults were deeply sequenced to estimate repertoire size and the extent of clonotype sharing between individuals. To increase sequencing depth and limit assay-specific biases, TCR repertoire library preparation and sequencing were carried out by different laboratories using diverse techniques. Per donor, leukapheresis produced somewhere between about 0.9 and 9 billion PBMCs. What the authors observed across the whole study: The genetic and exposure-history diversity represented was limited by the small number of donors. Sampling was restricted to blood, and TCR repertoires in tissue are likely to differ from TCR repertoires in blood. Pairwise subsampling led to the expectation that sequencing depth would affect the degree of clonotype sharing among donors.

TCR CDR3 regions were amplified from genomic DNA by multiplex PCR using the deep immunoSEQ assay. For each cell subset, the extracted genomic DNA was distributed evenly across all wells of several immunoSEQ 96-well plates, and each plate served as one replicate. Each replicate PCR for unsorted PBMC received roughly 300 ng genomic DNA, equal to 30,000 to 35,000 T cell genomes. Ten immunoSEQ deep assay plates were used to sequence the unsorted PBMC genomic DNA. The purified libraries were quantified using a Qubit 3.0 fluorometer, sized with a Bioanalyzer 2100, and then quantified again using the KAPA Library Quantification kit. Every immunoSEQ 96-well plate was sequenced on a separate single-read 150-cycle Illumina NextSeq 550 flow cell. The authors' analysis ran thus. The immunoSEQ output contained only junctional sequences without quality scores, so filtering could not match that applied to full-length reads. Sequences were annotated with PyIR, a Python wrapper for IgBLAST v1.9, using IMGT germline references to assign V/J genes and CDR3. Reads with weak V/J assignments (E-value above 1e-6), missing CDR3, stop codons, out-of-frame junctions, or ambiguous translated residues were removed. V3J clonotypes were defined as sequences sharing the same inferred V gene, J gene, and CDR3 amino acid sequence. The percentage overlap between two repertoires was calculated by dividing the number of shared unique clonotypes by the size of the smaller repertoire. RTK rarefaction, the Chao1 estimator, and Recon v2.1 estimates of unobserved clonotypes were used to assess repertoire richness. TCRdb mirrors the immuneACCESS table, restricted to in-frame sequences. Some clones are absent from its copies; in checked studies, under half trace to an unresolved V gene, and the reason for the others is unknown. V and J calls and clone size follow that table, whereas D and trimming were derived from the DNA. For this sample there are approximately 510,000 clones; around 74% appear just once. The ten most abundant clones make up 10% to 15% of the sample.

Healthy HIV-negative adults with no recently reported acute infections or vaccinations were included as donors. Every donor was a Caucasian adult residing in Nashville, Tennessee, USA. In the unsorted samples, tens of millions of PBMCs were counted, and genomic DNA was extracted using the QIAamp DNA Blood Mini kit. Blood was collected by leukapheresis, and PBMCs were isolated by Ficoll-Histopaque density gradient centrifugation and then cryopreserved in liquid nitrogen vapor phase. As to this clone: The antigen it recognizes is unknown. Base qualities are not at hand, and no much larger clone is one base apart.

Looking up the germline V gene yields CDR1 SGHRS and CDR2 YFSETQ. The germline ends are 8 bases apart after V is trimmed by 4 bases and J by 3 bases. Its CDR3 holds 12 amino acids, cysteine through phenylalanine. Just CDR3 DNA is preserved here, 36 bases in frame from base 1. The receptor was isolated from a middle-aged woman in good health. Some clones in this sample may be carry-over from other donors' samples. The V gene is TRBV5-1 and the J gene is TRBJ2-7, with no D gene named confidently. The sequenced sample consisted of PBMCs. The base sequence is TGCGCCAGCAGCACTACGGGCTACGAGCAGTACTTC. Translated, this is CASSTTGYEQYF.